These T cell receptor beta chains were read from a single sample in a study of cytomegalovirus exposure and HLA in healthy donors. Clones were read by immunoSEQ multiplex PCR, and TCRdb kept only the in-frame ones, dropping some. The profile shows 200,000 to 250,000 clones, about 80% of them singletons. The specimen was PBMCs. The source of these receptors is a girl aged 10-17 years in good health and CMV-seronegative. CDR3s leave out the opening cysteine and the closing phenylalanine or tryptophan. D genes are given only for firm matches.

CDR3: AWSGQGRTEAF
length: 11
D: TRBD1
V: TRBV30

CDR3: ASSLGLMAGNAGYT
length: 14
D: .
V: TRBV13

CDR3: ASSSVQSTDTQY
length: 12
D: .
V: TRBV7-6

CDR3: ASSLASRDGYT
length: 11
D: .
V: TRBV7-9

CDR3: ASSRPGQGISNQPQH
length: 15
D: TRBD1
V: TRBV23-1

CDR3: ASSLESRGKSYEQY
length: 14
D: .
V: TRBV5-4

CDR3: SSSSLGESNYGYT
length: 13
D: .
V: TRBV7-9

CDR3: ASSETGGYEQY
length: 11
D: TRBD1
V: TRBV7-9

CDR3: ASSLNAGRDSYNEQF
length: 15
D: .
V: TRBV5-4

CDR3: ASRYRVHLNQPQH
length: 13
D: .
V: TRBV2

CDR3: ASSSIIVKSGLAGGYLSTDTQY
length: 22
D: TRBD2
V: TRBV28

CDR3: ASSLAEASFYEQY
length: 13
D: .
V: TRBV7-2

CDR3: ASLRDRHNEQF
length: 11
D: TRBD1
V: TRBV7-2

CDR3: ASSLQKDTQY
length: 10
D: .
V: TRBV7-9

CDR3: ASSSQGTANNEQF
length: 13
D: TRBD1
V: TRBV27

CDR3: ASSFISGQGGLF
length: 12
D: TRBD1
V: TRBV28

CDR3: ASSLGLSSTNEKLF
length: 14
D: .
V: TRBV7-9

CDR3: ASSLGQGIPGNTIY
length: 14
D: .
V: TRBV7-8

CDR3: ASSPRTGEINSPLH
length: 14
D: TRBD1
V: TRBV9

CDR3: ASSLNSYGYT
length: 10
D: .
V: TRBV28

CDR3: ASSLHGQGPYEQY
length: 13
D: TRBD1
V: TRBV27

CDR3: ASSRRTSGVAPYEQY
length: 15
D: TRBD2
V: TRBV27

CDR3: ASSPLGLAGGELF
length: 13
D: TRBD2
V: TRBV5-1

CDR3: ASSLSLALTADTQY
length: 14
D: .
V: TRBV7-2

CDR3: ASTPRRDSYNEQF
length: 13
D: .
V: TRBV6-5

CDR3: ASSPYDRVDEKLF
length: 13
D: TRBD1
V: TRBV14

CDR3: ASLGQPHEAF
length: 10
D: .
V: TRBV6-5

CDR3: SVEDSTEEAF
length: 10
D: .
V: TRBV29-1